Included here is one TCR beta chain sequence, with context. Its specificity is unknown. From germline, CDR1 is MNHNS and CDR2 SASEGT. The CDR3 loop spans 13 amino acids. The germline V and J ends were trimmed by 5 bases and 9 bases, with 16 bases remaining between them. Patients with a history of autoimmune disease or on systemic immunosuppression were excluded. This record comes from a study of OX40 agonist ivuxolimab in advanced cancers. Study-level findings and limits: Expanded clones were, on average, more numerous among CD8+ T cells than CD4+.

Measured with immunoSEQ multiplex PCR; TCRdb has only the in-frame clones, and not every one. The table records approximately 90,000 clones, over 75% of them present only once. The chain uses TRBV6-1 and TRBJ1-1; tentative D call: TRBD1 (5 bases). The sample here was CD4+ or CD8+ T cells sorted from blood, taken in a trial of the OX40 agonist ivuxolimab. This receptor was obtained from an adult with an advanced solid tumor such as melanoma, head and neck, liver or kidney cancer. The CDR3 reads CASSPGGGRQAFF. For the CDR3, the DNA is TGTGCCAGCAGTCCCGGGGGTGGGCGGCAAGCTTTCTTT.